The clone carrying this TCR beta chain was found a few times. TCRdb re-called the 5' RACE reads through MiXCR, storing one row per CDR3 protein. The sample has approximately 350,000 distinct CDR3 sequences, approximately 12% seen once. The sample originates from a study of T-cell memory formation after mild COVID-19. Germline V gene sequence: CDR1 SGHRS, CDR2 YFSETQ. This CDR3 region has 16 residues. With 0 bases removed from V and 3 bases from J, the gap between germline ends came to 12 bases. The receptor was isolated from a man younger than 35 who had mild COVID-19 (a few samples of this study predate the infection). Cell type and time point are not known. The sequencing sample was made of PBMCs or a T cell subset sorted from them (not recorded which). This sequence joins TRBV5-1 and TRBJ2-2; TRBD2 might be the D (5 bases). The CDR3, as DNA: TGCGCCAGCAGCTTGGCCTCCGGGCGGGACACCGGGGAGCTGTTTTTT. Encoded protein: CASSLASGRDTGELFF. The whole variable domain, filled in from reference TRBV5-1 and TRBJ2-2, reads KAGVTQTPRYLIKTRGQQVTLSCSPISGHRSVSWYQQTPGQGLQFLFEYFSETQRNKGNFPGRFSGRQFSNSRSEMNVSTLELGDSALYLCASSLASGRDTGELFFGEGSRLTVL.